This T cell receptor beta chain was obtained from a study of control samples from healthy donors and cancer patients. Produced via immunoSEQ multiplex PCR; TCRdb's table is partial and in-frame only. The table has under 150,000 clones, about 95% seen once; the top ten hold about 3.6%. CDR3 size: 11 residues. CDR1 is DFQATT and CDR2 is SNEGSKA in the germline V gene (reference sequence). Sequencing was done on a sample of blood. This chain links TRBV20-1 with TRBJ1-1; D unclear. The origin of this receptor is a man younger than 45 in good health. CDR3 sequence reads: CSTHPNTEAFF. CDR3 DNA sequence: TGCAGCACACACCCGAACACTGAAGCTTTCTTT.